The source of this T cell receptor beta chain is a study of T cell repertoires and leukemia-associated antigens. The wider study: Effective reads per sample ranged from about 3.3 to 5.0 million.

With V trimmed by 4 bases and J by 8 bases, 8 bases remained unmatched. The CDR3 length is 14 residues. This clonotype has a handful of counts. The antigen remains undetermined. Before use, CD3+ T cells rested overnight in serum-free medium. Study-wide results and caveats: The four groups had similar numbers of Vbeta, Jbeta genes and CDR3s. Specificity and function of the expanded clones need further investigation.

TCRdb independently ran MiXCR on the 5' RACE reads; one entry per CDR3 protein. The table includes 12,000 or so distinct CDR3 sequences, 35% to 45% detected once. The chain recombines TRBV12-3 or TRBV12-4 with TRBJ1-2; TRBD1 agrees at 9 bases. Input material: CD3+ T cells sorted from blood and cultured. The TCR comes from a female donor in good health. CDR3 DNA: TGTGCCAGCAGTTCCCCGGGACAGGGTGGCGGCTACACCTTC. This gives the protein CASSSPGQGGGYTF.